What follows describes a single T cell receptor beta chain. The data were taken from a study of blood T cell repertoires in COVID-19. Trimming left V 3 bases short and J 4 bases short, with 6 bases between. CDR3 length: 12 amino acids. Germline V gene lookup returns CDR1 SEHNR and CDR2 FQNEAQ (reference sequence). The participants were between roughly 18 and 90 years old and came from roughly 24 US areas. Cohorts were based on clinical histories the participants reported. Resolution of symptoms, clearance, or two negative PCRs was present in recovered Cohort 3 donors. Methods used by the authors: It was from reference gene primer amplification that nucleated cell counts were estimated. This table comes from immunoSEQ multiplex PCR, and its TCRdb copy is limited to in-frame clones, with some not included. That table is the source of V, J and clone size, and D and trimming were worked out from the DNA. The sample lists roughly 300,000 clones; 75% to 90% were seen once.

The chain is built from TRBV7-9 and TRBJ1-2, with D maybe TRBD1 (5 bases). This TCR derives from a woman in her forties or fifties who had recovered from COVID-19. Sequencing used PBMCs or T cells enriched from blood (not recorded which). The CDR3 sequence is CASSLTVYGYTF. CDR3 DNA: TGTGCCAGCAGCTTGACAGTCTATGGCTACACCTTC.